The next 23 T cell receptor beta chains were all read from a single sample in a study of early T cells in non-severe SARS-CoV-2 infection. Each CDR3 protein is one row after TCRdb ran MiXCR on the 5' RACE reads. The table includes 68,000 or so distinct CDR3 sequences, approximately 11% detected once. The source material was whole blood. The receptors were sampled from an adult who was a healthcare worker with PCR-confirmed SARS-CoV-2 infection or an uninfected control (not recorded which).

This clonotype was seen a few times. The chain carries TRBV7-2 and TRBJ1-1, with D uncertain. The germline V and J ends were trimmed by 5 bases and 8 bases, with 12 bases remaining between them. The CDR3 has 12 residues. Per germline, CDR1 SGHTA and CDR2 FQGNSA. The CDR3 DNA reads as TGTGCCAGCAGCAGCTTAGTACCAGAAGCTTTCTTT. Its translation: CASSSLVPEAFF.

This clonotype occurred a few times. The chain uses TRBV29-1 and TRBJ2-3; TRBD2 matches at 7 bases. V lost 3 bases and J lost 5; bases outside the gene matches: 5. From germline, CDR1 is SQVTM and CDR2 ANQGSEA. This CDR3 has 13 amino acids. The CDR3 reads CSVDGGSKDTQYF. CDR3 bases: TGCAGCGTTGATGGCGGGAGTAAAGATACGCAGTATTTT.

CDR3 nucleotide sequence: TGCAGCCACAGACTAGCGGGGGGCCATACGCAGTATTTT. It yields the protein CSHRLAGGHTQYF. This chain uses TRBV29-1 with TRBJ2-3, with TRBD2 matching over 13 bases. The ends lost 8 bases at V and 7 bases at J; junction bases unmatched: 6. CDR1 SQVTM and CDR2 ANQGSEA come from the germline V gene. This CDR3 contains 13 residues.

This clonotype was picked up many times. The junction differs from germline at one of its ends, possibly a read error. The chain carries TRBV12-3 or TRBV12-4 and TRBJ2-5, with D possibly matching TRBD1 (6 bases). The CDR3 spans 13 residues. CDR3 region: CASSRTEQETQYF. DNA for the CDR3: TGCGCCAGCAGTCGGACAGAACAAGAGACCCAGTACTTC.

The chain uses TRBV2 and TRBJ1-2; 9 positions agree with TRBD1. V lost 6 bases to trimming and J lost 5 bases; unmatched junction nucleotides: 7. The CDR3 has 14 amino acids. Germline V gene lookup returns CDR1 SNHLY and CDR2 FYNNEI. The CDR3 loop reads CASRPGQGLYGYTF. DNA for the CDR3: TGTGCCAGCAGACCGGGACAGGGACTATATGGCTACACCTTC.

This clonotype was recorded a few times. The V call is TRBV6-1, the J call TRBJ2-2; unclear D gene. CDR1 and CDR2 (germline): MNHNS, SASEGT. The length of the CDR3 is 15 residues. The V and J ends lost 2 bases and 3 bases respectively, with 10 bases between them. CDR3 in amino acids: CASSEPAEDTGELFF. The CDR3 nucleotides read TGTGCCAGCAGTGAACCCGCCGAGGACACCGGGGAGCTGTTTTTT.

This clonotype was counted only a few times. This chain uses TRBV7-2 with TRBJ1-1, with TRBD1 matching over 7 bases. V lost 6 bases, J lost 4 bases, and 5 bases stayed unmatched. The length of the CDR3 is 13 residues. CDR1 and CDR2 from the germline V gene are SGHTA and FQGNSA. The CDR3 DNA sequence: TGTGCCAGCAGATCCCAGGGGGGCACTGAAGCTTTCTTT. Translating gives CASRSQGGTEAFF.

This clonotype has more than one count but fewer than ten. The rearrangement uses TRBV20-1 and TRBJ2-7; possible D gene TRBD2, 5 bases. This CDR3 is 14 amino acids long. The V and J ends lost 5 bases and 5 bases respectively, with 19 bases between them. Germline CDR1 and CDR2: DFQATT and SNEGSKA (reference sequence). In nucleotides, the CDR3 is TGCAGTGCTCTCAAGCCGAGGTTCGGGAACGAGCAGTACTTC. Encoded protein: CSALKPRFGNEQYF.

Many counts were recorded for this clonotype. This chain links TRBV7-2 with TRBJ2-7; no clear D. The V end lost 3 bases, the J end lost 3 bases, and 12 bases lay between the germline ends. This CDR3 spans 14 amino acids. CDR1 and CDR2 (germline): SGHTA, FQGNSA. The CDR3 here is CASSLVGFYYEQYF. CDR3 DNA sequence: TGTGCCAGCAGCTTGGTCGGATTCTACTACGAGCAGTACTTC. The variable domain in full, completed from reference TRBV7-2 and TRBJ2-7, reads GAGVSQSPSNKVTEKGKDVELRCDPISGHTALYWYRQSLGQGLEFLIYFQGNSAPDKSGLPSDRFSAERTGGSVSTLTIQRTQQEDSAVYLCASSLVGFYYEQYFGPGTRLTVT.

This clonotype was recorded at least ten times. The chain couples TRBV11-2 to TRBJ2-3; 9 bases line up with TRBD2. Germline-derived CDR1 and CDR2 are SGHAT and FQNNGV. CDR3 length: 16 amino acids. Unmatched junction bases numbered 6, after V lost 0 bases and J lost 5 bases. CDR3 coding DNA: TGTGCCAGCAGCTTAGATGCGGGAGGGCCTCGAGATACGCAGTATTTT. Amino acid sequence: CASSLDAGGPRDTQYF.

The table lists this clonotype with many counts. The chain recombines TRBV20-1 with TRBJ2-7, with D perhaps given as TRBD1 or TRBD2 (5 bases each). Germline CDR1 reads DFQATT; CDR2 reads SNEGSKA (reference sequence). V was clipped by 6 bases and J by 4 bases, with 16 bases between them. This CDR3 region has 13 residues. The CDR3 bases are TGCAGTGCCTCCCTGGGATGGGGGTACGAGCAGTACTTC. As protein: CSASLGWGYEQYF.

This clonotype was picked up a small number of times. V and J are TRBV5-4 and TRBJ2-7; 10 nucleotides match TRBD1. Germline V lookup: CDR1 SGHNT, CDR2 YYREEE (reference sequence). Unmatched junction bases numbered 6, after V lost 4 bases and J lost 8 bases. The CDR3 spans 13 residues. The CDR3 DNA reads as TGTGCCAGCAGCCCCGACAGGGGGCTCAAGCAGTACTTC. Amino acids: CASSPDRGLKQYF.

This clonotype was seen more than once but under ten times. The rearrangement joins TRBV10-3 to TRBJ2-7, with D hard to call. Deletions cut 6 bases from V and 6 bases from J, with 18 bases between. CDR1 is ENHRY and CDR2 is SYGVKD in the germline V gene. The CDR3 consists of 14 residues. CDR3 DNA sequence: TGTGCCATCAGCCCCCCTAGTAGTGGTTCCGAGCAGTACTTC. It translates to CAISPPSSGSEQYF.

This rearrangement joins TRBV21-1 to TRBJ2-1. TRBV21-1 is a documented pseudogene. CDR3 size: 13 residues. CDR3 protein: CASSPSRNNEQFF. The DNA of the CDR3 is TGTGCCAGCAGCCCAAGCAGAAACAATGAGCAGTTCTTC.

This clonotype has only a few counts. This chain uses TRBV7-9 with TRBJ1-1; 7 bases align to TRBD1. The ends lost 4 bases at V and 3 bases at J; junction bases unmatched: 5. The length of the CDR3 is 14 residues. The germline V gene has CDR1 SEHNR and CDR2 FQNEAQ (reference sequence). The DNA of the CDR3 is TGTGCCAGCAGCTCACAGGGGAGCCACACTGAAGCTTTCTTT. Protein product: CASSSQGSHTEAFF. The whole variable domain, remainder taken from reference TRBV7-9 and TRBJ1-1, is DTGVSQNPRHKITKRGQNVTFRCDPISEHNRLYWYRQTLGQGPEFLTYFQNEAQLEKSRLLSDRFSAERPKGSFSTLEIQRTEQGDSAMYLCASSSQGSHTEAFFGQGTRLTVV.

This chain connects TRBV7-9 to TRBJ1-1, with D hard to call. Germline values: CDR1 SEHNR, CDR2 FQNEAQ (reference sequence). The V end lost 6 bases, the J end lost 4 bases, and 18 bases lay between the germline ends. The CDR3 loop spans 15 amino acids. The CDR3 DNA sequence: TGTGCCAGCAGAAGGGAGAGGGTTTTGGGCACTGAAGCTTTCTTT. As protein: CASRRERVLGTEAFF.

This clonotype was counted only a few times. The CDR3 is CASSLSLRQANTGELFF. Written as DNA, the CDR3 is TGTGCCAGCAGCTTGTCCCTCAGGCAAGCGAACACCGGGGAGCTGTTTTTT. This chain uses TRBV7-9 with TRBJ2-2; D call uncertain. With 3 bases removed from V and 0 bases from J, the gap between germline ends came to 14 bases. CDR1 is SEHNR, CDR2 FQNEAQ, per germline (reference sequence). The CDR3 is made up of 17 amino acids.

This clonotype was seen more than once but under ten times. The chain has TRBV25-1 and TRBJ2-7, with D perhaps TRBD2 (6 bases). Trimming removed 3 bases from V and 5 bases from J, with 11 bases in between. Germline CDR1 is MGHDK and CDR2 is SYGVNS. This CDR3 region has 13 residues. CDR3 coding DNA: TGTGCCAGCAGTGACGGGAGCAGCGACGAGCAGTACTTC. This codes for CASSDGSSDEQYF.

This clonotype was detected only a few times. The rearrangement joins TRBV21-1 to TRBJ2-7; the table gives TRBD2 as D, unverified against the DNA. TRBV21-1 is a pseudogene locus. The CDR3 length is 14 residues. The CDR3 region is CPPPLAGARYEQYF. CDR3 sequence (DNA): TGTCCACCTCCACTAGCGGGGGCCCGCTACGAGCAGTACTTC.

This clonotype has a handful of counts. V and J are TRBV6-6 and TRBJ1-1; D not resolved. The germline CDR1 and CDR2 sequences are MNHNY and SVGAGI (reference sequence). The CDR3 spans 16 residues. The V end lost 6 bases, the J end lost 0 bases, and 17 bases lay between the germline ends. The CDR3 sequence: CASSALARGMNTEAFF. CDR3 DNA: TGTGCCAGCAGCGCTTTAGCGCGGGGTATGAACACTGAAGCTTTCTTT.

By sample fraction, this clonotype is medium-sized. This chain uses TRBV7-9 with TRBJ2-4, with D perhaps matching TRBD1 (5 bases). This CDR3 is built from 14 residues. With 3 bases removed from V and 6 bases from J, the gap between germline ends came to 12 bases. Germline V lookup: CDR1 SEHNR, CDR2 FQNEAQ (reference sequence). The CDR3 bases are TGTGCCAGCAGCTTGGTTTCAGGGATAAACATTCAGTACTTC. Translating it yields CASSLVSGINIQYF. Full variable domain (remainder filled in from reference TRBV7-9 and TRBJ2-4): DTGVSQNPRHKITKRGQNVTFRCDPISEHNRLYWYRQTLGQGPEFLTYFQNEAQLEKSRLLSDRFSAERPKGSFSTLEIQRTEQGDSAMYLCASSLVSGINIQYFGAGTRLSVL.

The table lists this clonotype with many counts. V usage is TRBV7-2 and J usage is TRBJ2-7; 13 bases line up with TRBD2. CDR1 is SGHTA and CDR2 is FQGNSA in the germline V gene. The CDR3 runs to 17 residues. The junction had 9 bases not matched to a gene; V was cut back by 2 bases and J by 5 bases. The CDR3: CASSLWSGTSGNHEQYF. The DNA of the CDR3 is TGTGCCAGCAGCTTATGGTCCGGGACTAGCGGGAACCACGAGCAGTACTTC.

The chain joins TRBV6-2 or TRBV6-3 to TRBJ2-3; 11 bases match TRBD2. The CDR3 totals 17 residues. V was pared by 0 bases and J by 5 bases, with 7 bases of the junction left unmatched. Germline CDR1 reads MNHEY; CDR2 reads SVGEGT. Here the CDR3 DNA reads TGTGCCAGCAGTTACTCGATAGCGGGAGGGCCCGAAGATACGCAGTATTTT. This gives the protein CASSYSIAGGPEDTQYF.